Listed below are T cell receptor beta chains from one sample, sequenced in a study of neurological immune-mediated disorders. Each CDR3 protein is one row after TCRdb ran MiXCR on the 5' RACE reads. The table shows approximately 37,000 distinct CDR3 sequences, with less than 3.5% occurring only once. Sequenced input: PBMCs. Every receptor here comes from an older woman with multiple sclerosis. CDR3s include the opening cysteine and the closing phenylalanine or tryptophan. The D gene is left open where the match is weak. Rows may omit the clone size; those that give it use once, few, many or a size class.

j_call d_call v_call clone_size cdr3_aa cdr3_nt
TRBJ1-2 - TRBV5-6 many CASKWGAFNYGYTF TGTGCCAGCAAATGGGGGGCGTTTAACTATGGCTACACCTTC
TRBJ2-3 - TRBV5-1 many CASSLGLSTDTQYF TGCGCCAGCAGCTTGGGACTTAGCACAGATACGCAGTATTTT
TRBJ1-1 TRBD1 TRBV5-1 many CASMGTDRRSSEAFF TGCGCCAGCATGGGGACGGACAGGCGGTCTTCTGAAGCTTTCTTT
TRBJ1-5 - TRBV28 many CASSRYQPQHF TGTGCCAGCAGTAGGTATCAGCCCCAGCATTTT
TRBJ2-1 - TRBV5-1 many CASSLTGPADNEQFF TGCGCCAGCAGCTTGACGGGACCGGCCGACAATGAGCAGTTCTTC
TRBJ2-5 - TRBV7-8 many CASSSAGWGTLEETQYF TGTGCCAGCAGCTCAGCCGGGTGGGGGACCTTAGAAGAGACCCAGTACTTC
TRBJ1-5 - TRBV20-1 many CSASFNQPQHF TGCAGTGCTAGCTTCAATCAGCCCCAGCATTTT
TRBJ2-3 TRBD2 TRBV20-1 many CSAPGTSGFTDTQYF TGCAGTGCTCCCGGGACTAGCGGATTCACAGATACGCAGTATTTT
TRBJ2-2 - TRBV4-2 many CASSQATGPNTGELFF TGTGCCAGCAGCCAAGCGACAGGACCGAACACCGGGGAGCTGTTTTTT
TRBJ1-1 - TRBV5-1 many CASSQMGTGDNTEAFF TGCGCCAGCAGCCAGATGGGCACAGGTGACAACACTGAAGCTTTCTTT
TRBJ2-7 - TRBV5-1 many CASSPLGDEQYF TGCGCCAGCAGCCCCCTCGGGGACGAGCAGTACTTC
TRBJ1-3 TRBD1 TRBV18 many CASSAGPGQVAGNTIYF TGTGCCAGCTCAGCTGGACCGGGACAGGTGGCCGGAAACACCATATATTTT
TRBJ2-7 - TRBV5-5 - CASSFSTEYYEQYF TGTGCCAGCAGCTTTTCCACAGAATACTACGAGCAGTACTTC
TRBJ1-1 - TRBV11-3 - CASSLVGEAEAFF TGTGCCAGCAGCTTAGTAGGGGAGGCTGAAGCTTTCTTT
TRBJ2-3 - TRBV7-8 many CASSLDRPGRTDTQYF TGTGCCAGCAGCTTAGATCGTCCAGGGCGCACAGATACGCAGTATTTT
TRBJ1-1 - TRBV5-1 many CASSLASGLDTEAFF TGCGCCAGCAGCTTGGCCTCGGGTTTGGACACTGAAGCTTTCTTT
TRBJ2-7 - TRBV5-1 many CASSLAWAGDVGSYEQYF TGCGCCAGCAGCTTGGCCTGGGCCGGGGATGTGGGCTCCTACGAGCAGTACTTC
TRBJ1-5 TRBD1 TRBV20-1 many CSANDRGLFNQPQHF TGCAGTGCCAATGACAGGGGCCTTTTCAATCAGCCCCAGCATTTT
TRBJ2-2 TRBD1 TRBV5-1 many CASRQGASTGELFF TGCGCCAGCAGACAGGGGGCAAGCACCGGGGAGCTGTTTTTT
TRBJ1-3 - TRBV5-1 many CASSLGTAGNTIYF TGCGCCAGCAGCTTGGGGACCGCTGGAAACACCATATATTTT
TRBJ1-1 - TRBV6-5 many CASSYSTRSGGGNTEAFF TGTGCCAGCAGTTACTCGACCCGGAGCGGGGGAGGGAACACTGAAGCTTTCTTT
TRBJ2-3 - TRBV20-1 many CSAPRDNTDTQYF TGCAGTGCACCCCGGGACAACACAGATACGCAGTATTTT
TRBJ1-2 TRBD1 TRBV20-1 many CSAHPPGTGSGYTF TGCAGTGCCCACCCCCCCGGGACAGGGTCGGGCTACACCTTC
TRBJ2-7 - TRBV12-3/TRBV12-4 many CASSFGGDEQYF TGTGCCAGCAGTTTCGGGGGAGACGAGCAGTACTTC
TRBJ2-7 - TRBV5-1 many CASSLAGGSTYEQYF TGCGCCAGCAGCCTGGCAGGGGGGTCCACCTACGAGCAGTACTTC
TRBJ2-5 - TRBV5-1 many CASSPALGSETQYF TGCGCCAGCAGCCCTGCTTTGGGTAGCGAGACCCAGTACTTC
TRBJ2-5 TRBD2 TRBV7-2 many CASSLGLAGYQETQYF TGTGCCAGCAGCTTGGGACTAGCGGGGTACCAAGAGACCCAGTACTTC
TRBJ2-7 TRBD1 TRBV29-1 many CSATGTGNEQYF TGCAGCGCAACCGGGACAGGGAACGAGCAGTACTTC
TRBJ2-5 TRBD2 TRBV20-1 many CSVRAIAGEETQYF TGCAGTGTCCGAGCGATAGCGGGGGAAGAGACCCAGTACTTC
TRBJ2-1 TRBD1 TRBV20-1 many CSARGGGGNEQFF TGCAGTGCTAGAGGAGGGGGCGGCAATGAGCAGTTCTTC
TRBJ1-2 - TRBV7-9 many CASSLDEGGAYGYTF TGTGCCAGCAGCTTAGATGAGGGGGGGGCCTATGGCTACACCTTC
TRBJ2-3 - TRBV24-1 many CATRDPSTDTQYF TGTGCCACCAGAGACCCTTCCACAGATACGCAGTATTTT
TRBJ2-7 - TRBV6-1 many CASSLESGVPSEQYF TGTGCCAGCAGTCTTGAAAGTGGGGTCCCAAGCGAGCAGTACTTC
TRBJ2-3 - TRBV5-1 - CASSLIQRGTDTQYF TGCGCCAGCAGCTTAATCCAGCGGGGCACAGATACGCAGTATTTT
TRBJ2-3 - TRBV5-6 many CASNPRITDTQYF TGTGCCAGCAACCCTCGAATCACAGATACGCAGTATTTT
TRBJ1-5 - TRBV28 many CASELGARQPQHF TGTGCCAGCGAGTTGGGGGCGCGACAGCCCCAGCATTTT
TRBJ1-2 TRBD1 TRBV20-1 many CSACDTGAINYGYTF TGCAGTGCATGTGATACAGGGGCGATTAACTATGGCTACACCTTC
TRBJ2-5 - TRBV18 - CASSPGYETHYF TGTGCCAGCTCACCAGGCTACGAGACCCATTACTTC
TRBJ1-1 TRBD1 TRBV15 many CATSRPTGENTEAFF TGTGCCACCAGCAGACCTACAGGGGAGAACACTGAAGCTTTCTTT
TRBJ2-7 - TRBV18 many CASSPLRGDEQYF TGTGCCAGCTCACCACTGCGAGGGGACGAGCAGTACTTC
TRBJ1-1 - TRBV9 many CASSPRDGGNTEAFF TGTGCCAGCAGCCCCCGGGACGGAGGGAACACTGAAGCTTTCTTT
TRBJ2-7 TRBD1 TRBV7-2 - CASSPQGPGLYEQYF TGTGCCAGCAGCCCACAGGGGCCGGGGCTCTACGAGCAGTACTTC
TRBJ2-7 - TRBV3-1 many CASSQDSQAPYEQYF TGTGCCAGCAGCCAAGATAGCCAGGCCCCCTACGAGCAGTACTTC
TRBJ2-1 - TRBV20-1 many CSARAGVAYNEQFF TGCAGTGCTAGAGCGGGGGTCGCCTACAATGAGCAGTTCTTC
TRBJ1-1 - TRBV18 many CASSPPNGGHTEAFF TGTGCCAGCTCACCACCGAACGGGGGCCACACTGAAGCTTTCTTT
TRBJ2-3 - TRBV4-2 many CASSQGTLDTQYF TGTGCCAGCAGCCAAGGAACGCTGGATACGCAGTATTTT
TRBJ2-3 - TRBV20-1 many CSASALLGIRTDTQYF TGCAGTGCTAGTGCCCTTCTAGGCATCAGGACAGATACGCAGTATTTT
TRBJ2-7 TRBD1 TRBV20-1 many CSARDQTGGSYEQYF TGCAGTGCTAGAGACCAGACAGGGGGCTCTTACGAGCAGTACTTC
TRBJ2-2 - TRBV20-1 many CSARDGRGGTSTGELFF TGCAGTGCTAGAGATGGGCGTGGGGGAACAAGCACCGGGGAGCTGTTTTTT
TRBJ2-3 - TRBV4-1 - CASSQVELAARTDTQYF TGCGCCAGCAGCCAAGTGGAACTAGCAGCTCGCACAGATACGCAGTATTTT
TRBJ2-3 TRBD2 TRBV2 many CASGLAGTDTQYF TGTGCCAGTGGACTAGCGGGGACAGATACGCAGTATTTT